The clone carrying this T cell receptor (beta chain) was counted only a few times. Its antigen remains unknown. Ligated cDNA underwent four rounds of PCR with nested alpha and beta constant region primers and SP2. TCRdb analysed the 5' RACE reads with MiXCR anew, one entry per CDR3 protein. The profile shows tens of thousands of distinct CDR3 sequences, 8% of them singletons. These data originate in a study of naive and memory T cell subsets. Findings and caveats of the study: The RNA method is potentially sensitive to activation and differentiation changes.

The library had UMIs added by 3' ligation of an oligonucleotide to TCR cDNA. Germline V gene data show CDR1 as KGHSH and CDR2 as LQKENI. The J segment lost 2 bases and the V segment lost 3 bases, leaving 3 bases of the junction unmatched. The CDR3 length is 15 residues. The receptor was isolated from a female donor in good health. This chain connects TRBV18 to TRBJ2-2; 7 bases map to TRBD1. The CDR3 nucleotides are TGTGCCAGCTCACCGAGGGACAGCAACACCGGGGAGCTGTTTTTT. Its translation: CASSPRDSNTGELFF.